This TCR beta chain was obtained from a study of PD-1 blockade in classical Hodgkin lymphoma. Overall study results and limits: Newly diagnosed and completely responding patients shared comparable baseline diversity. Patients with an early start, nivolumab under 1 year after ASCT, were excluded.

Of note for this clone: Its target is unknown.

Germline lookup yields CDR1 GTSNPN and CDR2 SVGIG (reference sequence). The CDR3 length is 15 residues. V lost 3 bases, J lost 1 base, and 15 bases lay in between. Every one of the patients relapsed after autologous stem cell transplantation (brentuximab vedotin exposure was variable). Method: immunoSEQ multiplex PCR; TCRdb's copy keeps in-frame clones and lacks some. The sample has 15,000 to 20,000 clones, about 81% seen once; the top ten hold roughly 4.8%. Material: peripheral blood mononuclear cells (PBMCs), obtained at baseline. The V call is TRBV30, the J call TRBJ1-1; D may be TRBD1 (5 bases). The TCR sequence derives from a human donor with classical Hodgkin lymphoma. This chain's CDR3 is CAWRFHRLENTEAFF. The CDR3, as DNA: TGTGCCTGGAGATTTCACAGGTTGGAGAACACTGAAGCTTTCTTT.